This T cell receptor beta chain was sequenced during a study of CD8 T cells in Susac syndrome. Trimming at V came to 1 base and at J to 6 bases, leaving 6 bases not matched to a gene. In germline, CDR1 is LGHDT, CDR2 YNNKEL (reference sequence). This CDR3 has 15 residues. The study used treatment-naive patients who had stable or active relapsing-remitting disease as multiple sclerosis controls. While CD8+ and CD4+ T cells were isolated negatively, TEMRA cells were enriched by FACS. The authors reverse transcribed 0.5 to 1 ug RNA with random hexamers. TCRdb passed the immunoSEQ multiplex PCR reads through MiXCR, listing each CDR3 protein once. Among about 400,000 distinct CDR3 sequences listed, approximately 89% were seen once.

The rearrangement uses TRBV3-1 and TRBJ1-5, with TRBD1 matching over 7 bases. The sequence was collected from a human donor with multiple sclerosis. Sequenced: CD8+ T cells from PBMCs. In nucleotides, the CDR3 is TGTGCCAGCAGCCAAGGAGAAGAGGGGGCTCAGCCCCAGCATTTT. Translation gives CASSQGEEGAQPQHF.